Listed below are T cell receptor beta chains from one sample, sequenced in a study of T cells expressing NK-cell markers. For each CDR3 protein, TCRdb gives one entry from its re-call of the 5' RACE reads, without DNA. The sample holds 150,000 to 180,000 distinct CDR3 sequences. The source material was blood T cells: a sorted CD56 or NKG2C T cell subset, CD4+ or CD8+ T cells, or bulk PBMC T cells (not recorded which). The receptors were gathered from a woman aged 45-65 years in good health. The CDR3 runs from the conserved cysteine through the conserved F or W.

V gene	J gene	CDR3 protein
TRBV2	TRBJ2-2	CASFGINTGELFF
TRBV20-1	TRBJ2-3	CSARRTGGATDTQYF
TRBV19	TRBJ1-1	CASSLGQGFGTEAFF
TRBV4-1	TRBJ1-5	CASSSDSFNQPQHF
TRBV10-3	TRBJ1-5	CAISDRQGGVNSNQPQHF
TRBV24-1	TRBJ2-4	CATSDSSSGGAKNIQYF
TRBV11-3	TRBJ2-2	CASSLDGDPRGELFF
TRBV19	TRBJ2-1	CASSIRVTGGIDEQFF
TRBV12-3/TRBV12-4	TRBJ2-5	CASSQREQETQYF
TRBV29-1	TRBJ1-1	CSAAPGNTEAFF
TRBV29-1	TRBJ2-3	CSVEGREVDTQYF
TRBV29-1	TRBJ1-2	CSVERGGGYTF
TRBV10-1	TRBJ2-5	CASSVAGEETQYF
TRBV29-1	TRBJ2-1	CSVKGLAGGPKQFF
TRBV27	TRBJ2-7	CASSSVLGLADYEQYF
TRBV5-5	TRBJ2-1	CASSSSDLFAYNEQFF
TRBV10-3	TRBJ2-3	CAIAPGPGDADTQYF
TRBV4-1	TRBJ1-2	CASSQGGIHGYTF
TRBV7-8	TRBJ1-5	CASSLAPWGRPPQHF
TRBV7-9	TRBJ2-7	CASSWGQGLYF
TRBV4-1	TRBJ2-7	CASSQEGAAFYEQYF
TRBV12-3/TRBV12-4	TRBJ2-7	CASRRTETNYEQYF
TRBV14	TRBJ1-1	CASSWGQGFEAFF
TRBV20-1	TRBJ2-7	CSARARAYEQYF
TRBV20-1	TRBJ2-4	CSARGDRGTPGKNIQYF
TRBV2	TRBJ2-4	CASSERAVLAKNIQYF
TRBV6-5	TRBJ1-1	CASSKGWGADTEAFF
TRBV14	TRBJ2-1	CASTPLAGVFYEQFF
TRBV10-2	TRBJ2-7	CASLSGRDYEQYF
TRBV10-3	TRBJ2-1	CAISDLAGGSRNEQFF
TRBV27	TRBJ2-7	CASSSGGYLNYEQYF
TRBV25-1	TRBJ2-3	CASSDPLPEAGDTDTQYF
TRBV5-1	TRBJ1-1	CASSQEPGANTEAFF
TRBV6-5	TRBJ1-6	CASKGFRENSPLHF
TRBV28	TRBJ1-5	CASSSRPTGVGQPQHF
TRBV7-8	TRBJ2-3	CASSFPGLAKHTDTQYF
TRBV10-3	TRBJ1-5	CAISEVQGSQPQHF
TRBV24-1	TRBJ2-2	CATSDPTRGTGPTGELFF
TRBV10-3	TRBJ2-7	CAVTSGPEYEQYF